The clone carrying this T cell receptor (beta chain) occurred a few times. The entry originates in a study of blood T cell repertoires in COVID-19. Overall study: Acute-phase and convalescent COVID-19 samples originated in the United States, Italy and Spain. The cDNA or gDNA used as material had been derived from T cells, B-cell-depleted T cells, or PBMCs.

Authors' data handling: From reference gene primer amplification, estimates of nucleated cell counts were derived. TCRdb's copy holds only in-frame clones and misses some; the assay was immunoSEQ multiplex PCR. The V and J calls and clone size are taken from that table; D and trimming were inferred from the DNA. The sample includes 80,000 to 100,000 clones, 80% of them seen just once. The V gene's germline CDR1 is MNHEY and CDR2 SMNVEV (reference sequence). The CDR3 has 13 residues. Trimming removed 0 bases from V and 7 bases from J, with 4 bases in between. The chain is built from TRBV27 and TRBJ1-6, with D unclear. This sequence was found in a human donor in a cohort sampled during active COVID-19. The sequenced sample consisted of peripheral blood. The CDR3 is CASSLSPNSPLHF. The CDR3 coding sequence is TGTGCCAGCAGTTTATCCCCGAATTCACCCCTCCACTTT.